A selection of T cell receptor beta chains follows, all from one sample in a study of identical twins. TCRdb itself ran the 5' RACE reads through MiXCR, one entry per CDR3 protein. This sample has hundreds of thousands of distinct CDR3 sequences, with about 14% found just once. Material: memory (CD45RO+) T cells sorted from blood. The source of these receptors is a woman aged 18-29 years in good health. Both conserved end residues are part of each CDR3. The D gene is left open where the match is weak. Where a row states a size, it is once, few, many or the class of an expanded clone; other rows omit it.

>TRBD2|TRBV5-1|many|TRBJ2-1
CASTLTGTSGSNEQFF
TGCGCCAGCACCCTAACGGGGACTAGCGGAAGCAATGAGCAGTTCTTC
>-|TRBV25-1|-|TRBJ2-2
CASSGLQDSTGELFF
TGTGCCAGCAGTGGTCTACAGGATTCCACCGGGGAGCTGTTTTTT
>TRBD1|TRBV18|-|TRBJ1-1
CASSPTTGTIGVNTEAFF
TGTGCCAGCTCACCGACGACAGGGACAATCGGGGTGAACACTGAAGCTTTCTTT
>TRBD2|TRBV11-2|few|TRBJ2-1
CASSLVWGGGRAIEEQFF
TGTGCCAGCAGCTTAGTTTGGGGTGGCGGGAGGGCTATCGAGGAGCAGTTCTTC
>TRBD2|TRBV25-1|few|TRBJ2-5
CASSDQRGGYQETQYF
TGTGCCAGCAGTGACCAACGCGGGGGGTACCAAGAGACCCAGTACTTC
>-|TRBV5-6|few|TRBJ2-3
CASSLNSREGAQYF
TGTGCCAGCAGCCTGAACTCGAGGGAAGGAGCGCAGTATTTT
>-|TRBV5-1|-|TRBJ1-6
CASSFGLVRDNSPLHF
TGCGCCAGCAGCTTCGGCCTCGTCAGAGATAATTCACCCCTCCACTTT
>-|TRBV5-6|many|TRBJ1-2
CASSLGPSYGYTF
TGTGCCAGCAGCTTAGGGCCAAGCTATGGCTACACCTTC
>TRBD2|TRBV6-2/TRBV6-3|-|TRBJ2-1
CASSYRLAESNEQFF
TGTGCCAGCAGTTATCGACTAGCGGAAAGCAATGAGCAGTTCTTC
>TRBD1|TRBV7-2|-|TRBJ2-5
CASTKTGRETQYF
TGTGCCAGCACCAAGACAGGGAGAGAGACCCAGTACTTC
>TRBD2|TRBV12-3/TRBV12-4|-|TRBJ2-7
CASRNSGRAYEQYF
TGTGCCAGCAGAAACAGCGGGAGGGCCTACGAGCAGTACTTC
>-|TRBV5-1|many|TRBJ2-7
CASSLGLAVPYEQYF
TGCGCCAGCAGCTTGGGACTCGCGGTCCCCTACGAGCAGTACTTC
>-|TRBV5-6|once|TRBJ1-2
CASSLVGVYTF
TGTGCCAGCAGCTTGGTGGGAGTCTACACCTTC
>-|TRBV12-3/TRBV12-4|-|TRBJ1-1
CASRIIGGTEAFF
TGTGCCAGCAGGATCATAGGAGGCACTGAAGCTTTCTTT
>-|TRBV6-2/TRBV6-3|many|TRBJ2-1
CASSYLLTGNNEQFF
TGTGCCAGCAGTTACCTACTAACAGGGAACAATGAGCAGTTCTTC
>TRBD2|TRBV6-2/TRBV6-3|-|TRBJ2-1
CASSKLAGNYNEQFF
TGTGCCAGCAGTAAACTAGCGGGGAACTACAATGAGCAGTTCTTC
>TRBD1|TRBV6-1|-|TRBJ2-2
CSTGDRGLVTGELFF
TGTTCGACCGGAGACAGGGGGTTGGTAACCGGGGAGCTGTTTTTT
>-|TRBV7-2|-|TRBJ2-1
CASSPYGPSYNEQFF
TGTGCCAGCAGTCCCTACGGACCATCGTACAATGAGCAGTTCTTC
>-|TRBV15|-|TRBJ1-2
CATSRDRAGVEGYTF
TGTGCCACCAGCAGAGATCGGGCAGGGGTAGAGGGCTACACCTTC
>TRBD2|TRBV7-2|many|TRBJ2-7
CASSLVGGGKNYEQYF
TGTGCCAGCAGCTTAGTTGGGGGAGGGAAGAACTACGAGCAGTACTTC
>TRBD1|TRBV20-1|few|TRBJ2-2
CSATRDRVAGELFF
TGCAGTGCCACCCGGGACAGGGTCGCCGGGGAGCTGTTTTTT
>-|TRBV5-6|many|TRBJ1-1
CASRRSLSEAFF
TGTGCCAGCAGACGCTCCCTGTCTGAAGCTTTCTTT
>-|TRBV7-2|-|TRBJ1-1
CASSGRTALREAFF
TGTGCCAGCAGCGGACGGACGGCCCTAAGAGAAGCTTTCTTT
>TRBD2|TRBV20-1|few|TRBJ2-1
CCAREIGGDLYLDEQFF
TGCTGTGCTAGAGAGATTGGGGGGGACCTCTATCTTGATGAGCAGTTCTTC
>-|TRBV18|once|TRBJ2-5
CASSPTTGRETQYF
TGTGCCAGCTCACCAACGACGGGGAGAGAGACCCAGTACTTC
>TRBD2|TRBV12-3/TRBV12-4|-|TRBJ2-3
CASSFGGAGGRTDTQYF
TGTGCCAGCAGTTTTGGCGGAGCGGGGGGCCGCACAGATACGCAGTATTTT
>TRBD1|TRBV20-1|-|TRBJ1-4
CSATGTGIEKLFF
TGCAGTGCCACCGGGACAGGGATTGAAAAACTGTTTTTT
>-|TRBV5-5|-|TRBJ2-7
CASSPGGMEQYF
TGTGCCAGCAGCCCCGGAGGCATGGAGCAGTACTTC
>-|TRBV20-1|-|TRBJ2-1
CSASGIEQFF
TGCAGTGCTAGCGGGATTGAGCAGTTCTTC
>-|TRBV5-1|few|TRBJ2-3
CASSLLPFPDTQYF
TGCGCCAGCAGCTTGTTGCCCTTTCCAGATACGCAGTATTTT
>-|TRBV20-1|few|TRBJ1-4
CSARGPFNEKLFF
TGCAGTGCTAGAGGCCCGTTCAATGAAAAACTGTTTTTT
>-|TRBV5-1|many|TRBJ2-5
CASKGLAHQETQYF
TGCGCCAGCAAGGGTCTAGCGCACCAAGAGACCCAGTACTTC
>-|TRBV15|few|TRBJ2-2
CATSRTGANTGELFF
TGTGCCACCAGCAGAACAGGAGCCAACACCGGGGAGCTGTTTTTT
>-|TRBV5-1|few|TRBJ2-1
CASSLDPGGLGVEQFF
TGCGCCAGCAGCTTGGATCCGGGGGGCCTAGGGGTTGAGCAGTTCTTC
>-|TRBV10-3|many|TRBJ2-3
CAIKGRVEDTQYF
TGTGCCATCAAGGGCAGGGTCGAAGATACGCAGTATTTT
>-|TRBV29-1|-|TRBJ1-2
CSVSLRVTEDGYTF
TGCAGCGTTAGCCTCAGGGTAACCGAAGATGGCTACACCTTC
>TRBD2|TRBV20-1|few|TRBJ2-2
CSAAAGGTTGELFF
TGCAGTGCTGCCGCGGGAGGGACTACCGGGGAGCTGTTTTTT
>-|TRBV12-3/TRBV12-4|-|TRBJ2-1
CASSFGGHEQFF
TGTGCCAGCAGTTTTGGGGGGCATGAGCAGTTCTTC
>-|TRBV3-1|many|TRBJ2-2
CASSQEGYGTGELFF
TGTGCCAGCAGCCAAGAGGGGTACGGAACCGGGGAGCTGTTTTTT